This T cell receptor beta chain derives from a study of CD8 T cells in ankylosing spondylitis. TCRdb itself ran the 5' RACE reads through MiXCR, one entry per CDR3 protein. Of about 160,000 distinct CDR3 sequences in the sample, around 18% are singletons; the top ten hold roughly 8%. V lost 0 bases, J lost 7 bases, and 11 bases lay in between. This CDR3 spans 14 amino acids. Per germline, CDR1 SGHDT and CDR2 YYEEEE. This clonotype was counted a single time. This TCR was recovered from a male donor with ankylosing spondylitis or in good health (not recorded which). The chain uses TRBV5-6 and TRBJ2-1; tentative D call: TRBD1 (5 bases). Specimen: blood, either unsorted or a sorted T cell fraction (not recorded which). The DNA of the CDR3 is TGTGCCAGCAGCTTGGAGGCAGGGCCAAATGAGCAGTTCTTC. This codes for CASSLEAGPNEQFF.